Below are 22 T cell receptor beta chains sequenced from a single sample in a study of T cell changes during pregnancy in multiple sclerosis. TCRdb's table, derived via immunoSEQ multiplex PCR, lists solely in-frame clones and lacks some. The sample lists just under 70,000 clones; under 95% were seen once. The input for sequencing was peripheral blood, taken in the second trimester of pregnancy. The receptor set was obtained from a female donor with multiple sclerosis, enrolled in a pregnancy study.

The V and J genes are TRBV14 and TRBJ1-4; a weak D match, TRBD1 (5 bases). Germline V CDR1 and CDR2: SGHDN, FVKESK. The CDR3 is made up of 16 amino acids. Deletions cut 0 bases from V and 8 bases from J, with 16 bases between. The CDR3 loop is CASSQDRGRAREKLFF. CDR3 sequence (DNA): TGTGCCAGCAGCCAAGATCGGGGGAGGGCAAGAGAAAAACTGTTTTTT.

The rearrangement links TRBV7-2 to TRBJ1-2; 10 nucleotides align to TRBD1. The CDR3 runs 17 residues. The germline CDR1 and CDR2 sequences are SGHTA and FQGNSA. Trimming at V came to 5 bases and at J to 4 bases, leaving 13 bases not matched to a gene. The CDR3 reads CASSAPLGTGELYGYTF. Here the CDR3 DNA reads TGTGCCAGCAGCGCGCCCCTCGGGACAGGGGAACTCTATGGCTACACCTTC.

The rearrangement links TRBV19 to TRBJ2-2, with 7 positions matching TRBD1. V trimming: 3 bases; J trimming: 4 bases; junction bases outside the gene matches: 8. This CDR3 comprises 16 residues. Germline lookup yields CDR1 LNHDA and CDR2 SQIVND (reference sequence). The CDR3 nucleotides are TGTGCCAGTAGTATTAAGGGGGCACTGGTCACCGGGGAGCTGTTTTTT. It is translated as CASSIKGALVTGELFF.

The V and J genes are TRBV19 and TRBJ1-4, with a weak D call TRBD1 (6 bases). This CDR3 is 14 amino acids long. Trimming pared 3 bases from V and 7 bases from J, leaving 12 bases between. Germline V gene data show CDR1 as LNHDA and CDR2 as SQIVND (reference sequence). The CDR3 reads CASSILLQGEKLFF. CDR3 in DNA: TGTGCCAGTAGTATTTTACTACAGGGTGAAAAACTGTTTTTT.

This clone came up once. The V call is TRBV18, the J call TRBJ2-3; 10 nucleotides match TRBD2. The CDR3 runs to 16 residues. J was trimmed by 1 base and V by 1 base; bases with no gene match: 2. Germline CDR1 reads KGHSH; CDR2 reads LQKENI. CDR3 loop: CASSPLGTSGTDTQYF. The CDR3 DNA reads as TGTGCCAGCTCACCACTGGGGACTAGCGGCACAGATACGCAGTATTTT. Using reference TRBV18 and TRBJ2-3 for the parts outside the CDR3, the full variable domain is NAGVMQNPRHLVRRRGQEARLRCSPMKGHSHVYWYRQLPEEGLKFMVYLQKENIIDESGMPKERFSAEFPKEGPSILRIQQVVRGDSAAYFCASSPLGTSGTDTQYFGPGTRLTVL.

This clone was observed many times. The J gene is TRBJ1-1, the V gene TRBV27; a possible D gene is TRBD1 (5 bases). Trimming removed 6 bases at V and 5 bases at J, with 16 bases between. This CDR3 is built from 14 residues. The germline V gene has CDR1 MNHEY and CDR2 SMNVEV (reference sequence). CDR3 residues: CASRPTRDSTEAFF. The CDR3 bases are TGTGCCAGCAGACCAACCCGGGACTCGACTGAAGCTTTCTTT.

CDR3 bases: TGTGCTAGTGGTTTGGGTAGCGAAGGAGGCACAGATACGCAGTATTTT. Amino acid sequence: CASGLGSEGGTDTQYF. The chain recombines TRBV12-5 with TRBJ2-3; D might be TRBD2 (5 bases). V was shortened by 1 base and J by 1 base, with 12 bases between the two germline ends. Germline CDR1 is LGHNT and CDR2 is FRNRAP. This CDR3 is built from 16 residues.

The V call is TRBV6-5, the J call TRBJ1-1; a possible D gene is TRBD1 (5 bases). V dropped 8 bases and J dropped 5 bases, with 15 bases sitting between them. This CDR3 is built from 13 residues. Germline V CDR1 and CDR2: MNHEY, SVGAGI. The CDR3 sequence is CASYGGGATEAFF. The DNA for the CDR3 is TGTGCCAGCTATGGGGGAGGGGCTACTGAAGCTTTCTTT.

V usage is TRBV7-6 and J usage is TRBJ2-5, with 7 bases lining up with TRBD1. Trimming at V came to 3 bases and at J to 3 bases, leaving 13 bases not matched to a gene. Germline V gives CDR1 SGHVS, CDR2 FNYEAQ. The length of the CDR3 is 17 residues. Written as DNA, the CDR3 is TGTGCCAGCAGCTTGACCTCTCTCCGGGACAGTAAAGAGACCCAGTACTTC. This gives the protein CASSLTSLRDSKETQYF.

This clone appeared once. The chain carries TRBV5-1 and TRBJ2-7; 9 positions match TRBD1. CDR1 is SGHRS, CDR2 YFSETQ, per germline. The CDR3 totals 15 residues. Trimming removed 4 bases from V and 5 bases from J; junction bases left unmatched: 10. The DNA for the CDR3 is TGCGCCAGCAGCGCTGCCGGGACAGGGCATAACGAGCAGTACTTC. It is translated as CASSAAGTGHNEQYF.

V usage is TRBV7-8 and J usage is TRBJ1-3, with a tentative D call TRBD1 (5 bases). The CDR3 covers 14 residues. Germline lookup yields CDR1 SGHVS and CDR2 FQNEAQ. V lost 1 base, J lost 3 bases, and 7 bases lay in between. This CDR3 is CASSLVRDGNTIYF. The CDR3 DNA sequence: TGTGCCAGCAGCTTAGTCAGGGATGGAAACACCATATATTTT.

This chain connects TRBV9 to TRBJ1-1; D call uncertain. Trimming left V 0 bases short and J 4 bases short, with 7 bases between. In germline, CDR1 is SGDLS, CDR2 YYNGEE. This CDR3 is built from 13 residues. The CDR3 nucleotides read TGTGCCAGCAGCGTAGGGGCAGCCACTGAAGCTTTCTTT. Translated: CASSVGAATEAFF.

This sequence joins TRBV9 and TRBJ2-7, with TRBD2 identical over 9 bases. The CDR3 sequence is 16 residues long. The J segment lost 4 bases and the V segment lost 0 bases, leaving 8 bases of the junction unmatched. Germline V gene data show CDR1 as SGDLS and CDR2 as YYNGEE. As DNA, the CDR3 is TGTGCCAGCAGCGTAGCAGGTAGCGGGGGATTTTACGAGCAGTACTTC. Translated: CASSVAGSGGFYEQYF.

The chain has TRBV11-2 and TRBJ2-7, with 9 bases matching TRBD1. The germline gives CDR1 SGHAT, CDR2 FQNNGV. V lost 5 bases, J lost 1 base, and 6 bases stayed unmatched. The CDR3 runs 15 residues. In DNA form, the CDR3 reads TGTGCCAGCAGCCGTCCCGGGACAGGGTCCTACGAGCAGTACTTC. Protein sequence: CASSRPGTGSYEQYF.

This chain connects TRBV4-3 to TRBJ2-2; 14 bases agree with TRBD2. The CDR3 loop spans 19 amino acids. The germline CDR1 and CDR2 sequences are LGHNA and YSLEER. J was trimmed by 0 bases and V by 1 base; bases with no gene match: 4. The CDR3 region has the DNA TGCGCCAGCAGCCAAGTGGGACTAGCGGGGGCGACGAACACCGGGGAGCTGTTTTTT. Protein sequence: CASSQVGLAGATNTGELFF.

The V and J genes are TRBV7-2 and TRBJ2-3; D remains ambiguous. Per the germline V gene, CDR1 is SGHTA and CDR2 is FQGNSA. This CDR3 contains 14 residues. The V gene lost 3 bases and the J gene lost 2 bases, with 9 bases spanning the gap. The CDR3 here is CASSLAGLTDTQYF. In DNA, the CDR3 is TGTGCCAGCAGCTTGGCAGGTCTCACAGATACGCAGTATTTT.

This chain joins TRBV6-6 and TRBJ2-7; TRBD1 might be the D (5 bases). The germline gives CDR1 MNHNY, CDR2 SVGAGI (reference sequence). The CDR3 loop spans 12 amino acids. Trimming left V 6 bases short and J 3 bases short, with 9 bases between. The CDR3 region is CASRDSYYEQYF. The CDR3 DNA is TGTGCCAGCAGAGACAGTTACTACGAGCAGTACTTC.

CDR3 sequence: CASSVGHPHFSNQPQHF. CDR3 nucleotide sequence: TGCGCCAGCAGTGTAGGACACCCGCACTTTAGCAATCAGCCCCAGCATTTT. This chain links TRBV10-1 with TRBJ1-5, with D possibly TRBD1 on 5 matching bases. The germline gives CDR1 WNHNN, CDR2 SYGVQD (reference sequence). V was clipped by 4 bases and J by 0 bases, with 16 bases between them. The CDR3 covers 17 residues.

This chain joins TRBV9 and TRBJ1-2; 9 bases fit TRBD1. CDR1 SGDLS and CDR2 YYNGEE come from the germline V gene. Trimming removed 4 bases from V and 4 bases from J; junction bases left unmatched: 5. This CDR3 comprises 14 residues. CDR3 nucleotide sequence: TGTGCCAGCAGCCGGACAGGGGAGCGCTATGGCTACACCTTC. Protein sequence: CASSRTGERYGYTF.

The chain combines TRBV11-3 with TRBJ1-6; tentative D call: TRBD1 (5 bases). Germline V CDR1 and CDR2: SGHNT, YENEEA. V lost 10 bases and J lost 2, with 18 bases in between. There are 16 residues in the CDR3. The CDR3, as DNA: TGTGCCACCCCTAGGGGTGTATTGCCCTATAATTCACCCCTCCACTTT. This translates into CATPRGVLPYNSPLHF.

J is TRBJ2-2 and V is TRBV27; TRBD1 agrees at 9 bases. CDR3 size: 14 residues. The trim removed 5 bases at V and 5 bases at J, leaving 3 bases unmatched. The germline V gene has CDR1 MNHEY and CDR2 SMNVEV (reference sequence). The CDR3 DNA reads as TGTGCCAGCAGTCCCGGGACAGGGACCGGGGAGCTGTTTTTT. It yields the protein CASSPGTGTGELFF.

J is TRBJ1-6 and V is TRBV4-3; no clear D. This CDR3 has 17 residues. Trimming shortened V by 0 bases and J by 9 bases, and 18 bases separated the two germline ends. The V gene's germline CDR1 is LGHNA and CDR2 YSLEER. The CDR3, as DNA: TGCGCCAGCAGCCAAGAGGCCCAAGGGAGGATAGGTTCACCCCTCCACTTT. Translation: CASSQEAQGRIGSPLHF.